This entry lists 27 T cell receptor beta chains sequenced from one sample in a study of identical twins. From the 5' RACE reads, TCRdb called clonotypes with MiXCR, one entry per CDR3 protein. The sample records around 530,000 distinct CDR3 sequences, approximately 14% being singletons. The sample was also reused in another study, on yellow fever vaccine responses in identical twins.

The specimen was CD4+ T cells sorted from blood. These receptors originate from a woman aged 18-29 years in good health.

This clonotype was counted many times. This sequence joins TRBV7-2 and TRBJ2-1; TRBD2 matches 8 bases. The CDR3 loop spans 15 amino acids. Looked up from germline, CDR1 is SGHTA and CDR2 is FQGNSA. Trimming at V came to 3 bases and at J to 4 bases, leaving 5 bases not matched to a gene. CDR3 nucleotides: TGTGCCAGCAGCTTGGCCGGGACTAGTTACAATGAGCAGTTCTTC. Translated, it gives CASSLAGTSYNEQFF. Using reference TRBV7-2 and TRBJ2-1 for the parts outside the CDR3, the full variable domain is GAGVSQSPSNKVTEKGKDVELRCDPISGHTALYWYRQSLGQGLEFLIYFQGNSAPDKSGLPSDRFSAERTGGSVSTLTIQRTQQEDSAVYLCASSLAGTSYNEQFFGPGTRLTVL.

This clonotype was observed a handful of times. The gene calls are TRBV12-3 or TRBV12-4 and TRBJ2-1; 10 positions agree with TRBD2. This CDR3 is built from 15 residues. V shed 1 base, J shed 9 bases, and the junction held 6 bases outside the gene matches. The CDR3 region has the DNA TGTGCCAGCAGTTTAGATCTAGCGGGAGTCCCTGAGCAGTTCTTC. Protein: CASSLDLAGVPEQFF.

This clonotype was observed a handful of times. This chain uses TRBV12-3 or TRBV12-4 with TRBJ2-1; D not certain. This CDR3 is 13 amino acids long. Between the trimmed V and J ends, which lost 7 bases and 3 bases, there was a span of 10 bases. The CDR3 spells CASTGSYYNEQFF. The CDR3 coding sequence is TGTGCCAGCACAGGCAGTTACTACAATGAGCAGTTCTTC.

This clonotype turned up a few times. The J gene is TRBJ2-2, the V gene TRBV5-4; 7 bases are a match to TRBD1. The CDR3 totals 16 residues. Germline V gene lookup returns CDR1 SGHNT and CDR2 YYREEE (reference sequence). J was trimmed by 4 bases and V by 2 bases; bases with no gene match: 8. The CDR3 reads CASSFERGQGTGELFF. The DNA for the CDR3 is TGTGCCAGCAGCTTTGAGAGGGGGCAGGGCACCGGGGAGCTGTTTTTT. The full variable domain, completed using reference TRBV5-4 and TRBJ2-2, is ETGVTQSPTHLIKTRGQQVTLRCSSQSGHNTVSWYQQALGQGPQFIFQYYREEENGRGNFPPRFSGLQFPNYSSELNVNALELDDSALYLCASSFERGQGTGELFFGEGSRLTVL.

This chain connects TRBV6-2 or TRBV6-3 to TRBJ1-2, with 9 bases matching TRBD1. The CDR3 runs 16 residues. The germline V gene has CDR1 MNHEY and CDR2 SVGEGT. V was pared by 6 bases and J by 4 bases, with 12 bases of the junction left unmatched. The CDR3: CASSGHPGQGSYGYTF. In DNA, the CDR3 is TGTGCCAGCAGCGGACACCCCGGACAGGGGAGCTATGGCTACACCTTC.

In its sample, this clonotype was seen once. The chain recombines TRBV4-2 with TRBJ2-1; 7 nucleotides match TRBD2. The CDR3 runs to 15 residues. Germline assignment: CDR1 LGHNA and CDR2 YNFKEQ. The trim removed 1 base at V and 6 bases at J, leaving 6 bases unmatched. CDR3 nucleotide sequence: TGTGCCAGCAGCCAAGGGAGCCTAGCGGCCAATGAGCAGTTCTTC. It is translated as CASSQGSLAANEQFF.

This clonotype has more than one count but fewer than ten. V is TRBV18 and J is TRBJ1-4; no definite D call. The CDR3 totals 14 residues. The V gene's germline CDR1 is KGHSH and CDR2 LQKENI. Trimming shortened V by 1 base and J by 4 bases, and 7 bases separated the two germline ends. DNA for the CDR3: TGTGCCAGCTCACCACGGGGTGATAATGAAAAACTGTTTTTT. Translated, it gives CASSPRGDNEKLFF.

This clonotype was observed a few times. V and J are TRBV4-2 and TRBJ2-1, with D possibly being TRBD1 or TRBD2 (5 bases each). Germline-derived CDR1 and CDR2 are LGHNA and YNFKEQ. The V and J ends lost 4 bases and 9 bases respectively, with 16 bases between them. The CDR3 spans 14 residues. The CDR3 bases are TGTGCCAGCAGCCCTCCCGGGGCCCCCAGTGAGCAGTTCTTC. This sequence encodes CASSPPGAPSEQFF.

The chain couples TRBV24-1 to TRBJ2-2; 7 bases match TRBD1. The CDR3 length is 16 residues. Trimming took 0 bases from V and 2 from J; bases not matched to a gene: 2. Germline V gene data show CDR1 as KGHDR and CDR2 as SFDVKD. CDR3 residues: CATSDLGTENTGELFF. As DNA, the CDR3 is TGTGCCACCAGTGATTTGGGGACAGAAAACACCGGGGAGCTGTTTTTT.

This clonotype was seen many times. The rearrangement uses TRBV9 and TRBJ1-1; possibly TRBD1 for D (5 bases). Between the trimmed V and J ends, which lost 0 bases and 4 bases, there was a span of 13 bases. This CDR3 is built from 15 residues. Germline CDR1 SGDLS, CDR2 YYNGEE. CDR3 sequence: CASSVVPGDGTEAFF. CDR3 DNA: TGTGCCAGCAGCGTAGTGCCGGGGGACGGCACTGAAGCTTTCTTT.

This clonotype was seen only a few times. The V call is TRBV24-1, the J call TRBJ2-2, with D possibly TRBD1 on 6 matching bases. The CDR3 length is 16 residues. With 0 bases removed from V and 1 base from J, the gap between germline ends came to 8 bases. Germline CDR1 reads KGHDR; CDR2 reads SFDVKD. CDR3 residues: CATSDLGRGNTGELFF. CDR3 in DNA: TGTGCCACCAGTGATTTGGGCAGGGGGAACACCGGGGAGCTGTTTTTT.

Here the CDR3 reads CSALMNIQYF. As DNA, the CDR3 is TGCAGTGCTTTAATGAACATTCAGTACTTC. The chain employs TRBV20-1 and TRBJ2-4; no reliable D call. The CDR3 has 10 residues. V gave up 5 bases and J gave up 7 bases, with 6 bases separating them. Per the germline V gene, CDR1 is DFQATT and CDR2 is SNEGSKA (reference sequence).

The CDR3 bases are TGCGCCAGCAGCCTGGACCATAGACTTTACGAGCAGTACGTC. This sequence encodes CASSLDHRLYEQYV. The chain carries TRBV5-1 and TRBJ2-7; no definite D call. Trimming shortened V by 4 bases and J by 4 bases, and 15 bases separated the two germline ends. The germline V gene has CDR1 SGHRS and CDR2 YFSETQ. This CDR3 has 14 amino acids.

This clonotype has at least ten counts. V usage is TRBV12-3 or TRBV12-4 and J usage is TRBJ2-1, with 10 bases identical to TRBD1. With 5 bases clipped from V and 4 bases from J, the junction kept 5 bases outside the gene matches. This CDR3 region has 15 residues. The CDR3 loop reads CASSKTGGTYNEQFF. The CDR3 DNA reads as TGTGCCAGCAGTAAGACAGGGGGCACGTACAATGAGCAGTTCTTC.

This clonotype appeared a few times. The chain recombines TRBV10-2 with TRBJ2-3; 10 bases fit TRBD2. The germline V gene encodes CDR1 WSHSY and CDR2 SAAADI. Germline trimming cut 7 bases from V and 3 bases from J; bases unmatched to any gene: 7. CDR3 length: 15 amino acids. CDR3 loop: CASIKTSGKTDTQYF. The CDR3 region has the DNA TGCGCCAGCATCAAAACTAGCGGGAAGACAGATACGCAGTATTTT.

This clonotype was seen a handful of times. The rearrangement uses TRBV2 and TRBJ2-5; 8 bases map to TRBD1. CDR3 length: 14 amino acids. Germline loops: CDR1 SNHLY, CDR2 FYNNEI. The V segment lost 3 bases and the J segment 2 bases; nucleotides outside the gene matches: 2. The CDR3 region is CASSEDRVQETQYF. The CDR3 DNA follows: TGTGCCAGCAGTGAGGACAGGGTACAAGAGACCCAGTACTTC.

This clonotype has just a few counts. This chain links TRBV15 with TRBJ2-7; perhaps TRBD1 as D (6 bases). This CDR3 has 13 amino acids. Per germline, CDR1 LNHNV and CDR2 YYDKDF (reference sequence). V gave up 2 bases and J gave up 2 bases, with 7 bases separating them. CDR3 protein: CATSRRTAYEQYF. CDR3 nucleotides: TGTGCCACCAGCAGAAGGACAGCCTACGAGCAGTACTTC.

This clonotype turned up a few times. The CDR3 region has the DNA TGCGCCAGCAGCCAGACGTCCGGGGAGACCCAGTACTTC. This translates into CASSQTSGETQYF. The chain has TRBV5-1 and TRBJ2-5; D ambiguous. CDR1 and CDR2 (germline): SGHRS, YFSETQ. The CDR3 is made up of 13 amino acids. V gave up 4 bases and J gave up 5 bases, with 12 bases separating them. The full variable domain, its missing parts supplied by reference TRBV5-1 and TRBJ2-5, is KAGVTQTPRYLIKTRGQQVTLSCSPISGHRSVSWYQQTPGQGLQFLFEYFSETQRNKGNFPGRFSGRQFSNSRSEMNVSTLELGDSALYLCASSQTSGETQYFGPGTRLLVL.

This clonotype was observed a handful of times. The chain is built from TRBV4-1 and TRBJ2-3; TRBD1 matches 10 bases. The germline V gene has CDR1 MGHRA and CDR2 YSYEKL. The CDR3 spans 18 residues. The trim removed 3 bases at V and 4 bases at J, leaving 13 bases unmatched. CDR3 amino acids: CASSHGTGTGVSADTQYF. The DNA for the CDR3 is TGCGCCAGCAGCCATGGGACCGGGACAGGGGTTTCCGCAGATACGCAGTATTTT.

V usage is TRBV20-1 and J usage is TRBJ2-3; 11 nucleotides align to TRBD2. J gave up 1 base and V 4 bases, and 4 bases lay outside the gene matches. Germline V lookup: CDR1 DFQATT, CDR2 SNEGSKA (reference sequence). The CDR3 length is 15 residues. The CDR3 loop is CSAKVSGRGTDTQYF. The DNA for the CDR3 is TGCAGTGCTAAAGTTAGCGGGAGGGGCACAGATACGCAGTATTTT.

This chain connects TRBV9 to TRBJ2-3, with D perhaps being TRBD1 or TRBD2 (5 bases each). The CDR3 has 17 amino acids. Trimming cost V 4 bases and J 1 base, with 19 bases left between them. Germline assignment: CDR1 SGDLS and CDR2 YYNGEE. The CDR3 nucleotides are TGTGCCAGCAGCCCGCGGGTCACTTTGGGGGGCACAGATACGCAGTATTTT. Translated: CASSPRVTLGGTDTQYF.

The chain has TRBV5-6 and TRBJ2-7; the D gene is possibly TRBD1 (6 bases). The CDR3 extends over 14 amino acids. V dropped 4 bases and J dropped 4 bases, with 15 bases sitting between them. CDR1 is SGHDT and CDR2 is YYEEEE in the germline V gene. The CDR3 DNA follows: TGTGCCAGCAGCCCCAGGGGTGTTCCTTACGAGCAGTACGTC. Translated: CASSPRGVPYEQYV.

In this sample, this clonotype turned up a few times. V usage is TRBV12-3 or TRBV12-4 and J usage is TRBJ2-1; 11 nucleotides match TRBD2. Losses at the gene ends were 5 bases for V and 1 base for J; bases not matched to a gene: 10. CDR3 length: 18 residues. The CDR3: CASSPLAGESDSYNEQFF. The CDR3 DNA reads TGTGCCAGCAGTCCACTAGCGGGAGAGTCAGATTCCTACAATGAGCAGTTCTTC.

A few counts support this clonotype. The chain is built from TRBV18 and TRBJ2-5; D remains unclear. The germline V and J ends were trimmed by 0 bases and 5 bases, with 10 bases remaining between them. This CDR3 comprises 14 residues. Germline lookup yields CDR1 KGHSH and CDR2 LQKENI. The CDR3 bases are TGTGCCAGCTCACCACCTGGCCTCGGGGAGACCCAGTACTTC. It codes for CASSPPGLGETQYF.

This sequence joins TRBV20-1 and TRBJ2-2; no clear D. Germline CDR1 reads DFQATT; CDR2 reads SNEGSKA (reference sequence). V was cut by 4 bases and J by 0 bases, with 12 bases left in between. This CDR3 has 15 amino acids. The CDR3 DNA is TGCAGTGCTATCGGAAGCGTTCCGAACACCGGGGAGCTGTTTTTT. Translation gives CSAIGSVPNTGELFF.

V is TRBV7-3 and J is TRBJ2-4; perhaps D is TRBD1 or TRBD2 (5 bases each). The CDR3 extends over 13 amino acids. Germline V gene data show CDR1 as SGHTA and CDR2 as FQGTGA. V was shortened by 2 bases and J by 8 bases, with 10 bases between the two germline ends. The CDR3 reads CASSLSVGDIQYF. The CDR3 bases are TGTGCCAGCAGCTTATCAGTGGGGGACATTCAGTACTTC.

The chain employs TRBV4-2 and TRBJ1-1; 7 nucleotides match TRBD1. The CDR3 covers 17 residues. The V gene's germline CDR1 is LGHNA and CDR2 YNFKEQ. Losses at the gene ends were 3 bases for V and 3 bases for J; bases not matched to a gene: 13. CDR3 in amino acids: CASSQKQGRRGDTEAFF. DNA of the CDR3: TGTGCCAGCAGCCAGAAACAGGGGAGGAGAGGTGACACTGAAGCTTTCTTT.